The clone carrying this T cell receptor (beta chain) was detected only a few times. What it binds is not known. Time point reported: newly diagnosed GD, antithyroid drugs for less than 3 months. PBMC RNA was the source of the TCR library. For TCR beta, libraries came from iRepertoire HTBI primers and Arm-PCR of CDR3 regions. TCRdb reprocessed the multiplex PCR reads with MiXCR, giving one entry per CDR3 protein. In the table there are about 470,000 distinct CDR3 sequences, 15% to 20% of which are singletons. The data were taken from a study of regulatory T cells in long-lasting Graves disease. Study observations and caveats: Patients with persistent disease showed a bias toward TRBV28, TRBJ1-2 and TRBJ2-5.

Per germline, CDR1 SQVTM and CDR2 ANQGSEA. This CDR3 has 14 amino acids. V shed 4 bases and J 2 bases; nucleotides not matched to a gene: 3. This sample was also put to use in a study of T cells in Graves' hyperthyroidism and ophthalmopathy. Per that paper: Patients showing uncontrolled infection, other autoimmune disease, pregnancy or lactation were ineligible.

The source was peripheral blood mononuclear cells (PBMCs), collected at new diagnosis, from a patient treated with antithyroid drugs. The sequence was collected from a man aged 40-55 years with Graves disease. The V and J genes are TRBV29-1 and TRBJ2-1; 9 positions match TRBD1. The CDR3 spells CSVAGQGAYNEQFF. Written as DNA, the CDR3 is TGCAGCGTTGCGGGACAGGGTGCCTACAATGAGCAGTTCTTC.